The sequence of this T cell receptor beta chain was determined in a study listed by TCRdb under 2016. Libraries were made using RT-PCR. The sequencer was an Illumina MiSeq. TCRdb handled the public reads itself, with Q25 trimming in fastp and clone calling in MiXCR, and kept productive beta chains. Here each entry gathers all rows of one CDR3 protein and keeps the most common genes and DNA. This sample gives 4,200 or so distinct CDR3 sequences in total; 34% of them show up just once. Roughly 5% of the sample belongs to the ten largest clones. A remark on this clonotype: This clone's antigen is unknown. No base-level quality is on record; no much larger clone is a single base apart.

Its CDR3 holds 12 amino acids, cysteine through phenylalanine. The read is trimmed to its CDR3 DNA, 36 bases read in frame from base 1. The germline V gene gives CDR1 as SGHTA and CDR2 as FQGNSA. V is reduced by 0 bases and J by 15 bases, leaving a spacing of 12 bases between them. The sequencing sample was made of memory CD4+ T cells from salivary gland. The source of this sequence is a female donor with primary Sjogren's syndrome. The rearrangement combines TRBV7-2 with TRBJ2-1; the D gene is perhaps TRBD1, on 5 matching bases. The nucleotide sequence is TGTGCCAGCAGCTTAGCGAGGCAGGGCACGTTCTTC. Its product reads: CASSLARQGTFF.